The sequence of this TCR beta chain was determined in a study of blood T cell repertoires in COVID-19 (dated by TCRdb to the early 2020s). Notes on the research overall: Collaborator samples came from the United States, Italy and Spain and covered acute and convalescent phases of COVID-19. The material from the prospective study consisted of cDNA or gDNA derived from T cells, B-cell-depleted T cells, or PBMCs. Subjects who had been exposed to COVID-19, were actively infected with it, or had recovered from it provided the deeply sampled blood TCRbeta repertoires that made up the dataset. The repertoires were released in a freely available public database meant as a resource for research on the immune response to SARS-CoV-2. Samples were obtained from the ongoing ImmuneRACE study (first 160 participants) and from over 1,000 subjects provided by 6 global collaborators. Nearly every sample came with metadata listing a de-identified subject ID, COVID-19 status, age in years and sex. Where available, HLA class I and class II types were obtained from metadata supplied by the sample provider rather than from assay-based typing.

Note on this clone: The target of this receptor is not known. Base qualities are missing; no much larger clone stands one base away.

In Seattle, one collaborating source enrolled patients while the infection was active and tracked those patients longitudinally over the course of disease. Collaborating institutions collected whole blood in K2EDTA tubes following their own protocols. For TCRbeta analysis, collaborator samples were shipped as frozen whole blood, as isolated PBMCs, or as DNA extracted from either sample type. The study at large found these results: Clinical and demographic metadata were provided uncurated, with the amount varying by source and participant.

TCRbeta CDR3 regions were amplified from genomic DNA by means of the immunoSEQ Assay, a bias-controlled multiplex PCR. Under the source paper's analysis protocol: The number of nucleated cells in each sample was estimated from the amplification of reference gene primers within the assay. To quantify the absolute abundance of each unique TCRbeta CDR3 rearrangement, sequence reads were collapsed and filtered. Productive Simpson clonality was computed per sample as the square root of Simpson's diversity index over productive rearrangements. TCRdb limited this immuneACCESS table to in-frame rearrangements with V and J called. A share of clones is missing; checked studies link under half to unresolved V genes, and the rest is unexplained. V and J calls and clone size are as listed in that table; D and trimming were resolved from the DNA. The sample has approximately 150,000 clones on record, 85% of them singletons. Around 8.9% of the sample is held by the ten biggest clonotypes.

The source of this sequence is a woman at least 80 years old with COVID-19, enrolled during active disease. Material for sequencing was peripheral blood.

At the DNA level, the sequence is TGTGCCAGCAGCGGTTCGTACAATGAGCAGTTCTTC. It is translated as CASSGSYNEQFF. The receptor chain draws on TRBV28 and TRBJ2-1; confidence is insufficient to name the D gene. Including the terminal cysteine and phenylalanine, the CDR3 comprises 12 residues. Left in the record is the CDR3 DNA by itself, 36 bases read in frame from the first base. V and J are truncated by 6 bases and 4 bases respectively, leaving an intervening sequence of 7 bases. The germline V gene sets CDR1 to MDHEN and CDR2 to SYDVKM.